Reported below is one TCR beta chain. The antigen remains undetermined. This sample is part of a study of T cell repertoires in cytomegalovirus infection. Study background: It can be stated that public TCR beta signatures indicated CMV infection as well as a matching HLA type.

After removal of 4 bases from V and 3 bases from J, the junction contained 6 bases not matched to a gene. CDR3 length: 15 amino acids. The germline CDR1 and CDR2 sequences are MNHEY and SVGAGI. Findings of the study overall: Cumulative frequency of public TCR beta families picked out carriers of CMV plus the relevant HLA. HLA-C-restricted CMV clonotypes gave the most frequent clonotype in two of eight donors.

TCRdb used MiXCR to reprocess the reads, holding one entry per CDR3 protein. The sample contains about 180,000 distinct CDR3 sequences, approximately 17% of which appear only once. The sample consisted of CD8+ T cells from PBMCs. The chain is built from TRBV6-5 and TRBJ2-5, with 9 positions matching TRBD1. The clonotype originates from a human donor in good health (CMV status not recorded). Some clones in this sample may be carry-over from other donors' samples. The CDR3 loop is CASSLRDRVKETQYF. The CDR3 DNA sequence: TGTGCCAGCAGTTTACGGGACAGGGTAAAAGAGACCCAGTACTTC.